This record concerns one T cell receptor (beta chain) sequence. No antigen is known for it. V lost 4 bases and J lost 0, with 17 bases in between. The length of the CDR3 is 17 residues. Germline V gene sequence: CDR1 PRHDT, CDR2 FYEKMQ (reference sequence). These data belong to a study of OX40 agonist ivuxolimab in advanced cancers. Background on the study: Having had anti-PD-1, anti-PD-L1 or anti-CTLA-4 therapy before was allowed, and more than 35% had some.

Method: immunoSEQ multiplex PCR; TCRdb's copy keeps in-frame clones and lacks some. The data contain some 60,000 clones, roughly 85% of them singletons. General study points: Patients who responded partially at 0.1-3.0 mg/kg showed clonal expansion ranking among the lowest. Clones of CD4+ and CD8+ blood T cells grew by week 6 at doses of 0.1 to 3.0 mg/kg.

Peripheral blood came from all dose cohorts at three timepoints. This sequence joins TRBV13 and TRBJ2-3; a possible D gene is TRBD2 (5 bases). Material: CD4+ or CD8+ T cells sorted from blood, obtained in a trial of the OX40 agonist ivuxolimab. This sequence was found in an adult with an advanced solid tumor such as melanoma, head and neck, liver or kidney cancer. DNA of the CDR3: TGTGCCAGCAGCTCCAGGTTCGGATCGGGGAGCACAGATACGCAGTATTTT. The encoded protein is CASSSRFGSGSTDTQYF.